This T cell receptor beta chain was sequenced in a study of blood T cell repertoires in COVID-19. Overall study context: Sample material is recorded as cDNA or gDNA derived from T cells, B-cell-depleted T cells, or PBMCs.

CDR3 length equals 16 residues. The germline V gene has CDR1 MGHDK and CDR2 SYGVNS. Losses at the gene ends were 5 bases for V and 0 bases for J; bases not matched to a gene: 9. Methods used by the authors: Estimated nucleated cell counts came from reference gene primer amplification. Generated by immunoSEQ multiplex PCR, the TCRdb table keeps only in-frame clones and is missing some. D and trimming were read from the DNA, whereas the V and J calls and clone size are those reported in that table. Found here are 80,000 or so clones, roughly 80% of them singletons; the top ten hold 15% to 20%. This chain uses TRBV25-1 with TRBJ1-1; 7 nucleotides align to TRBD1. This receptor was identified in an older woman with acute or convalescent COVID-19. Sequencing input: peripheral blood. DNA of the CDR3: TGTGCCAGCAGTCCCTGGGGGGACAGAATGAACACTGAAGCTTTCTTT. Protein sequence: CASSPWGDRMNTEAFF.